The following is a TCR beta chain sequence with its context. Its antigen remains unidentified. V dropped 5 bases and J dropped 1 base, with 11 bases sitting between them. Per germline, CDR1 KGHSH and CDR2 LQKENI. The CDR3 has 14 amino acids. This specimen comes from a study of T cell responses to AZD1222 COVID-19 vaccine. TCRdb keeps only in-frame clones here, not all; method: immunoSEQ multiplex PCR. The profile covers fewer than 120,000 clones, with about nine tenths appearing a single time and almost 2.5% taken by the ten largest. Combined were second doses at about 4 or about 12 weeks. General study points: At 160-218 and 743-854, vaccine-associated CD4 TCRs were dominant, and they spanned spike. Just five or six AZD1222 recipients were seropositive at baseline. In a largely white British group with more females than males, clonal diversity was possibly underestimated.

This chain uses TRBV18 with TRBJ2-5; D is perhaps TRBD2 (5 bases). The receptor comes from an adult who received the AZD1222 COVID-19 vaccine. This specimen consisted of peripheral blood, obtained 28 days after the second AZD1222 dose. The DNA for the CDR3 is TGTGCCAGCTCAACCTCTAGCCGCCAAGAGACCCAGTACTTC. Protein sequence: CASSTSSRQETQYF.